This T cell receptor (beta chain) derives from a study of beta chain features in type 1 diabetes. General observations from the study: For patients and controls alike, PCR might favor shorter templates to the same degree. A pattern of fewer insertions and more deletions at VDJ junctions was seen in type 1 diabetes patients.

Trimming cost V 4 bases and J 6 bases; bases outside gene matches: 6. The CDR3 length is 14 residues. Germline CDR1 reads LGHNA; CDR2 reads YSLEER. Since all of the isolated RNA was reverse transcribed, expressed TCRB transcripts were what got sequenced. Using immunoSEQ multiplex PCR, the repertoire was profiled, and TCRdb retains in-frame clones only, with some absent. The table shows fewer than 30,000 clones, with roughly 69% occurring only once. Remarks on this clone: No antigen is known for it.

V gene TRBV4-3 combines with J gene TRBJ1-5; the match to TRBD1 covers 7 bases. Sequencing input: Tregs from blood. The sequence was collected from a woman aged 40 to 55 in good health. Here the CDR3 DNA reads TGCGCCAGCAGCCCCCGACAGGGAATTCAGCCCCAGCATTTT. Protein sequence: CASSPRQGIQPQHF.